Only a few counts were recorded for the clone carrying this T cell receptor (beta chain). What it binds is unknown. The sample comes from a study of CD8+ T cells in alopecia areata. Study-wide context: Tofacitinib ran 6 to 18 months, followed by 6 months off drug. General observations from the study: There were also resident alphabeta T cells of normal skin sequenced in scalp samples. Clonality in lesional scalp, especially alopecia totalis/universalis, exceeded that of normal scalp.

Collected material from alopecia areata patients comprised lesional scalp punch biopsies and peripheral blood. Sequencing templates came from extracted RNA that was reverse transcribed into cDNA. Sequencing was performed with immunoSEQ multiplex PCR; in TCRdb, only in-frame clones are kept and a portion is missing. Of under 20,000 clones in the sample, about 70% were seen once. Germline CDR1 is GTSNPN and CDR2 is SVGIG (reference sequence). Deletions cut 3 bases from V and 10 bases from J, with 22 bases between. The CDR3 is 16 residues long. The TCR originated in a human donor with alopecia areata. The specimen comprised skin, sampled at week 0. The chain links TRBV30 to TRBJ1-6, with TRBD1 as a possible D gene (6 bases). The DNA for the CDR3 is TGTGCCTGGAGGGCCCGGGGGGCGGGGGCGAGGTCACCCCTCCACTTT. Residues: CAWRARGAGARSPLHF.